A selection of T cell receptor beta chains follows, all from one sample in a study of monozygotic twins with inflammatory bowel disease. TCRdb reprocessed the 5' RACE reads and reports one entry per CDR3 protein, with no DNA. The sample includes about 380,000 distinct CDR3 sequences. The sequenced sample was blood. These receptors were collected from a human donor with ulcerative colitis or Crohn's disease, or a healthy co-twin of an affected twin (not recorded which). CDR3s include the opening cysteine and the closing phenylalanine or tryptophan.

TRBJ2-3,16,TRBV7-8,CASSFSRLVGGDTQYF
TRBJ2-7,15,TRBV5-1,CASSPTLAVTYEQYF
TRBJ2-7,16,TRBV11-2,CASSLATETLIYEQYF
TRBJ1-2,16,TRBV12-3/TRBV12-4,CASSSIGRSFEYGYTF
TRBJ2-2,16,TRBV4-3,CASSQDNRGGTGELFF
TRBJ2-1,15,TRBV12-3/TRBV12-4,CASRPSPAENNEQFF
TRBJ2-3,17,TRBV10-3,CAISKMIAGGNRDTQYF
TRBJ1-4,14,TRBV5-4,CASSLSGTVEKLFF
TRBJ2-4,14,TRBV7-9,CASSLGTSGDIQYF
TRBJ1-2,13,TRBV12-3/TRBV12-4,CASRRQGYYGYTF
TRBJ2-3,16,TRBV3-1,CASSFQGAIGPDTQYF
TRBJ2-1,15,TRBV5-1,CASSSTMSSYNEQFF
TRBJ1-6,14,TRBV18,CASSLRDNNSPLHF
TRBJ2-2,14,TRBV5-1,CAARDSANTGELFF
TRBJ1-1,14,TRBV13,CASSLGSGVEGSFF
TRBJ2-5,16,TRBV12-3/TRBV12-4,CASKARRNPYQETQYF
TRBJ2-2,15,TRBV12-3/TRBV12-4,CASSYLAGYTGELFF
TRBJ2-7,13,TRBV6-5,CASSYSTGYEQYF
TRBJ2-7,15,TRBV15,CATSTRTGGSDEQYF
TRBJ2-1,14,TRBV11-3,CASSLAGVWDEQFF
TRBJ2-5,15,TRBV19,CASSFLGTSEETQYF
TRBJ2-2,15,TRBV7-2,CASTLTGPAAGELFF
TRBJ2-3,13,TRBV19,CASGQGGTDTQYF
TRBJ2-1,14,TRBV10-3,CAIRAASGGVKQFF
TRBJ2-1,13,TRBV19,CASSKSSYNEQFF
TRBJ1-2,14,TRBV5-1,CASSLTTVNYGYTF
TRBJ2-2,15,TRBV12-3/TRBV12-4,CASSFAGTNTGELFF
TRBJ2-1,16,TRBV11-2,CASSPQPNRQNNEQFF
TRBJ2-7,14,TRBV12-3/TRBV12-4,CASRSGQSYYEQYF
TRBJ1-2,15,TRBV20-1,CSATSGTESNYGYTF
TRBJ1-3,16,TRBV19,CASTRGRLASGNTIYF
TRBJ1-1,15,TRBV19,CASSQLQVTGAEAFF
TRBJ2-1,15,TRBV6-5,CASSYSGAVHNEQFF
TRBJ2-3,18,TRBV4-1,CASSQDPLVEPGKGTQYF
TRBJ2-1,13,TRBV27,CASSSGSINEQFF
TRBJ2-1,16,TRBV4-2,CASSQDVTNSYNEQFF
TRBJ2-5,15,TRBV5-1,CASSSVEGAPETQYF